This T cell receptor beta chain was sequenced in a study of blood T cells in healthy people across ages. The CDR3 runs 15 residues. Germline CDR1 and CDR2: LGHDT and YNNKEL (reference sequence). V lost 2 bases and J lost 2, with 11 bases in between. It was roughly 10 milliliters of peripheral blood that were drawn from each donor. Together with a sample-barcoded 5' primer, a J-beta primer mix was included in a second PCR lasting roughly 6 to 12 cycles. A single record per CDR3 protein comes from TCRdb applying MiXCR to the 5' RACE reads. The sample shows approximately 880,000 distinct CDR3 sequences, under 50% of them seen only once.

Sequenced input: blood. This receptor was identified in a man aged 30-40 years in good health. The chain links TRBV3-1 to TRBJ2-3; possibly TRBD1 for D (6 bases). CDR3 coding DNA: TGTGCCAGCAGCCAACAGGGGCAATTCACAGATACGCAGTATTTT. This gives the protein CASSQQGQFTDTQYF.